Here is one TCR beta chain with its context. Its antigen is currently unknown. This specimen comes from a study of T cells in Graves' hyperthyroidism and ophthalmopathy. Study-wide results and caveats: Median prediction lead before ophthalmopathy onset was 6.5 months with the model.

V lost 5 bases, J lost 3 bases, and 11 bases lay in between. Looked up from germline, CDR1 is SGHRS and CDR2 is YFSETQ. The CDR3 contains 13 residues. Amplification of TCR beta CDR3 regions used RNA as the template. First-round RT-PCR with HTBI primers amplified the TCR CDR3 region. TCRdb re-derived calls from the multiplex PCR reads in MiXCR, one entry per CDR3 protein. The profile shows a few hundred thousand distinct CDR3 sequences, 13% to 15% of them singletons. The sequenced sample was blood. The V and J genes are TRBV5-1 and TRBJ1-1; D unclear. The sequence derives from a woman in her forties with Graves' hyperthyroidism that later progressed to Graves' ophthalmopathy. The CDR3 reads CASRGYRDTEAFF. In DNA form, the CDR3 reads TGCGCCAGCAGAGGATATCGTGACACTGAAGCTTTCTTT.